This T cell receptor (beta chain) was recorded in a study of T cells in Graves' hyperthyroidism and ophthalmopathy. Turning to the study itself: The authors collected peripheral blood at initial diagnosis, before any treatment.

The sample holds many counts of this clonotype. Its antigen remains unknown. Clinical symptoms, serum thyroxine and TRAb, thyroid ultrasound and orbital computed tomography together formed the diagnostic basis. Study results and limitations: Within blood appeared most thyroid clonotypes that had expanded above 0.001. The model made its ophthalmopathy prediction, and onset followed a median approximately 6.5 months later.

Researchers amplified the TCR beta CDR3 regions from RNA transcripts. During a first-round RT-PCR of the TCR CDR3, the HTBI primer set was used. TCRdb re-called the multiplex PCR reads through MiXCR, storing one row per CDR3 protein. The sample holds some 500,000 distinct CDR3 sequences, approximately 25% seen once. The TCR sequence derives from a woman aged 25 to 45 with Graves' ophthalmopathy. Sequences were obtained from blood.

The CDR3 region has the DNA TGTGCCAGCAACGGCCAGAACACCTACGAGCAGTACTTC. Its translation is CASNGQNTYEQYF. The V gene is TRBV6-1, the J gene TRBJ2-7, with D unresolved. The CDR3 runs 13 residues. V lost 7 bases and J 2 bases, leaving 12 bases between the germline ends. Per the germline V gene, CDR1 is MNHNS and CDR2 is SASEGT.